Sequencing of this T cell receptor (beta chain) was carried out in a study of T cells in Graves' hyperthyroidism and ophthalmopathy. A few counts support this clonotype. Amplification yielded TCR beta CDR3 regions, with RNA transcripts as the source. The TCR CDR3 first-round RT-PCR relied on the HTBI primer set. TCRdb re-analysed the multiplex PCR reads in MiXCR, keeping a single row per CDR3 protein. The data show around 340,000 distinct CDR3 sequences, 18% seen once. Between the trimmed V and J ends, which lost 4 bases and 5 bases, there was a span of 11 bases. The length of the CDR3 is 13 residues.

The sequence came from a woman aged 40-49 years with Graves' ophthalmopathy. Sequencing used blood. The rearrangement links TRBV12-3 or TRBV12-4 to TRBJ2-5; D call uncertain. For the CDR3, the DNA is TGTGCCAGCAGTTCGCCGGCTAGTGAGACCCAGTACTTC. Translated: CASSSPASETQYF.